Listed here is a single T cell receptor beta chain. Its target is unknown. This sample is part of a study of post-analysis software for immune sequencing data. Notes on the study in general: There were five TRBV segments more frequent in patients than controls, and TRBV5-6, TRBV5-1 and TRBV20-1 were among them.

TCR beta libraries were prepared from cDNA with unique molecular identifiers. Each sample of 1 to 10 million input T cells yielded approximately 500,000 cDNA molecules, so each molecule approximated one T cell. TCRdb analysed the PCR reads with MiXCR anew, one entry per CDR3 protein. The top ten hold approximately 5.4% of the sample, which has about 540,000 distinct CDR3 sequences, around a third seen once. The V gene end was trimmed by 10 bases and the J gene end by 1 base; junction bases not matched to a gene: 4. This CDR3 is 13 amino acids long. Germline V CDR1 and CDR2: ENHRY, SYGVKD. The source is a girl aged 2-17 years with multiple sclerosis. V and J are TRBV10-3 and TRBJ1-1, with 9 bases matching TRBD1. Sequencing was done on a sample of blood. The CDR3 DNA is TGTGCCACCCTGGACAGGGGGAACACTGAAGCTTTCTTT. Translated, it gives CATLDRGNTEAFF.